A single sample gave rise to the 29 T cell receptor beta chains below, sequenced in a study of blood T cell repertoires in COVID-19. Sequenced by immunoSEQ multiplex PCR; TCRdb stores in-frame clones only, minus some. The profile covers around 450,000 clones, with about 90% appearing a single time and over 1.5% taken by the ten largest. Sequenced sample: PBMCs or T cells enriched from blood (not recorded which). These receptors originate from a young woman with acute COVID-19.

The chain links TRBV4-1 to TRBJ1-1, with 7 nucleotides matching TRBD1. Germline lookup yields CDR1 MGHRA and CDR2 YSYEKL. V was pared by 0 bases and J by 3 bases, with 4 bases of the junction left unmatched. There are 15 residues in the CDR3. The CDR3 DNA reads TGCGCCAGCAGCCAAGATTTTACAGGGGACACTGAAGCTTTCTTT. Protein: CASSQDFTGDTEAFF.

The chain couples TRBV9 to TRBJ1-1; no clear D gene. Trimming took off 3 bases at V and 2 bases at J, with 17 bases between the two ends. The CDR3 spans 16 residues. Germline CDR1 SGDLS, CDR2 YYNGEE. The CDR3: CASSALPEAVNTEAFF. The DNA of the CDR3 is TGTGCCAGCAGCGCCCTTCCCGAGGCAGTTAACACTGAAGCTTTCTTT.

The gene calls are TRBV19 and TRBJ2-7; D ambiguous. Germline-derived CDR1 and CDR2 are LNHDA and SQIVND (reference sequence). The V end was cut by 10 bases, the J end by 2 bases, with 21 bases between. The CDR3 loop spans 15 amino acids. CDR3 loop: CAKPPPVDLTYEQYF. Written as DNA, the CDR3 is TGTGCCAAGCCCCCACCAGTAGACTTAACCTACGAGCAGTACTTC.

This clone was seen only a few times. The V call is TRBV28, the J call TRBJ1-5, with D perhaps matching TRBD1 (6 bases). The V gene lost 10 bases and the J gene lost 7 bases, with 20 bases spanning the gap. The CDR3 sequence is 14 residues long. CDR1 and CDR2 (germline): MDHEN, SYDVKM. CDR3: CATYPGTSWQPQHF. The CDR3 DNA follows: TGTGCCACCTATCCTGGGACATCATGGCAGCCCCAGCATTTT.

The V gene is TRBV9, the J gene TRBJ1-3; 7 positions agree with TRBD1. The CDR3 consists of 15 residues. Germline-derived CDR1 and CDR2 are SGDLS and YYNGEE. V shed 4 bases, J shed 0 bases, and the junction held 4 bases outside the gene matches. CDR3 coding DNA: TGTGCCAGCAGCTCAGGGACAGACTCTGGAAACACCATATATTTT. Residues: CASSSGTDSGNTIYF.

Here the CDR3 DNA reads TGTGCCAGCAGTTTGACACCCACTTCACCCCTCCACTTT. Residues: CASSLTPTSPLHF. This chain uses TRBV28 with TRBJ1-6; D is undetermined. The V end was cut by 3 bases, the J end by 9 bases, with 9 bases between. CDR3 length: 13 residues. CDR1 is MDHEN and CDR2 is SYDVKM in the germline V gene.

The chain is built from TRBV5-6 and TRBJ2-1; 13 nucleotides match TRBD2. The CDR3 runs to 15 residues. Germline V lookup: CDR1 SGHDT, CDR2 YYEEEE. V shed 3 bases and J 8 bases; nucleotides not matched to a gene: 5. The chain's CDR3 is CASSSGLAGFYEQFF. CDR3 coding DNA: TGTGCCAGCAGCTCGGGACTAGCGGGGTTCTATGAGCAGTTCTTC.

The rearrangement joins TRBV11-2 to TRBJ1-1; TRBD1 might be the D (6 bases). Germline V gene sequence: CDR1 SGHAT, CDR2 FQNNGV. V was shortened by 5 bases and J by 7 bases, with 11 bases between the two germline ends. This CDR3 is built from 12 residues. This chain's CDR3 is CASSRDTSEAFF. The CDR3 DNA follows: TGTGCCAGCAGCCGGGACACGAGTGAAGCTTTCTTT.

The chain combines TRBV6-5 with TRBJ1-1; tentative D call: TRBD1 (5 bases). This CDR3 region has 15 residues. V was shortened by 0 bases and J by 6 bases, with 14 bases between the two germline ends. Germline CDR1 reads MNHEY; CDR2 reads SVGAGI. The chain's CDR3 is CASSYSMTATAEAFF. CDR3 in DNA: TGTGCCAGCAGTTACTCGATGACAGCAACAGCTGAAGCTTTCTTT.

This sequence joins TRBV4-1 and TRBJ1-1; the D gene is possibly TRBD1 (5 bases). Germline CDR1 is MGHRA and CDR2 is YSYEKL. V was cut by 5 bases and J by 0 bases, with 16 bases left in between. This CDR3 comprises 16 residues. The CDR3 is CASSAKSGTVNTEAFF. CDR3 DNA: TGCGCCAGCAGCGCTAAAAGCGGGACGGTGAACACTGAAGCTTTCTTT.

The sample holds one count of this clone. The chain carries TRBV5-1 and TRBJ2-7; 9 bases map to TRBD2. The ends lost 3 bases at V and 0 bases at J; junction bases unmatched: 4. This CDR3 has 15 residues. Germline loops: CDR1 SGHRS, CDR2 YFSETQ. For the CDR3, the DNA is TGCGCCAGCAGCTCGTTTAGCGGGAGCTCCTACGAGCAGTACTTC. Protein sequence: CASSSFSGSSYEQYF.

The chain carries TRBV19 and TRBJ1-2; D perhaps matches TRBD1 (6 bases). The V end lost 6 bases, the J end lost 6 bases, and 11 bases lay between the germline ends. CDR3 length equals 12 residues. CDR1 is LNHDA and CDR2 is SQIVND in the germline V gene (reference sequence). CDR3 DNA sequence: TGTGCCAGTAGGGCAGGGGCGAATGGCTACACCTTC. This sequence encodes CASRAGANGYTF. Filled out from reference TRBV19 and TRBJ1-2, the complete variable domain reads DGGITQSPKYLFRKEGQNVTLSCEQNLNHDAMYWYRQDPGQGLRLIYYSQIVNDFQKGDIAEGYSVSREKKESFPLTVTSAQKNPTAFYLCASRAGANGYTFGSGTRLTVV.

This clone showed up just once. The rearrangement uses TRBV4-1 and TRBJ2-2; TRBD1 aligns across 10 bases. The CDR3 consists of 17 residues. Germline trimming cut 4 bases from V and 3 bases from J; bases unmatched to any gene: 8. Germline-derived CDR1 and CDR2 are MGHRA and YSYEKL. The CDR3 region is CASSLAGGQGDTGELFF. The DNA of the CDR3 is TGCGCCAGCAGCCTCGCGGGTGGACAGGGGGACACCGGGGAGCTGTTTTTT.

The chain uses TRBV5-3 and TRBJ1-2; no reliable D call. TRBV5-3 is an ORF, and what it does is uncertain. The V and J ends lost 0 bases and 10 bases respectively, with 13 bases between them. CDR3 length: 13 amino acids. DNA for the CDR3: TGTGCCAGAAGCTTGGAAGACTCCAGCGCCTACACCTTC. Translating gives CARSLEDSSAYTF.

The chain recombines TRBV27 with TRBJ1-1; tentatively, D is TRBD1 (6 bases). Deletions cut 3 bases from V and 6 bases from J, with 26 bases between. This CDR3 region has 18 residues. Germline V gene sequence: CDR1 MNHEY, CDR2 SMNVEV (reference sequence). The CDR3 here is CASSFQGGGAPRLSEAFF. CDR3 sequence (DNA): TGTGCCAGCAGTTTTCAAGGTGGGGGGGCGCCCCGGTTGTCTGAAGCTTTCTTT.

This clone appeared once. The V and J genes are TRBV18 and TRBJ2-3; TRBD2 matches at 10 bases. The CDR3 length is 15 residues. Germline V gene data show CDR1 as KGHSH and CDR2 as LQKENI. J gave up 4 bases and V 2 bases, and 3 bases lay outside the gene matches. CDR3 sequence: CASSPSSGSADTQYF. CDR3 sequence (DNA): TGTGCCAGCTCACCATCTAGCGGGAGTGCAGATACGCAGTATTTT. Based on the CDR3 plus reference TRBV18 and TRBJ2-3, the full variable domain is NAGVMQNPRHLVRRRGQEARLRCSPMKGHSHVYWYRQLPEEGLKFMVYLQKENIIDESGMPKERFSAEFPKEGPSILRIQQVVRGDSAAYFCASSPSSGSADTQYFGPGTRLTVL.

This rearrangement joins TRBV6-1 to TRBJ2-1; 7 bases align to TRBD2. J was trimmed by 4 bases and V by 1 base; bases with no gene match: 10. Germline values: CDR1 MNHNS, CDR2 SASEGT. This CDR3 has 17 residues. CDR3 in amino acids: CASSEEIAGGKYNEQFF. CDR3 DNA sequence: TGTGCCAGCAGTGAAGAAATAGCGGGCGGAAAATACAATGAGCAGTTCTTC.

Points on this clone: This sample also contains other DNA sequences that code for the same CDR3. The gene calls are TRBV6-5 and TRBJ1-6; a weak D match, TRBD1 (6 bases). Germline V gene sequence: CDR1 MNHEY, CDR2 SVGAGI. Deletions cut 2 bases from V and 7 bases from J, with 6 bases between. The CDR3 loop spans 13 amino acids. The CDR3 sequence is CASSYRGNSPLHF. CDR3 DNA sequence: TGTGCCAGCAGTTACAGGGGGAATTCACCCCTCCACTTT.

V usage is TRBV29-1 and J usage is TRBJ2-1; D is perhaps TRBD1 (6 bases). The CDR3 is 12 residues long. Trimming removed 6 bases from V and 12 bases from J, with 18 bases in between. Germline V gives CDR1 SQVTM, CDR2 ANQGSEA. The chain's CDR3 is CSVTQGGLGQFF. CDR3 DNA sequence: TGCAGCGTAACACAGGGCGGATTAGGGCAGTTCTTC.

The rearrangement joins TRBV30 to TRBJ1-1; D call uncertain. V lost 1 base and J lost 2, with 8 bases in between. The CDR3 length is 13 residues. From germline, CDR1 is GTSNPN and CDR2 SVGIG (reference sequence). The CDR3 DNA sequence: TGTGCCTGGAGTGAGACTGTTAACACTGAAGCTTTCTTT. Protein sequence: CAWSETVNTEAFF.

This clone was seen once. The CDR3 is CASSGGLAGFPDTQYF. CDR3 nucleotides: TGTGCCAGCAGTGGGGGACTAGCGGGTTTTCCAGATACGCAGTATTTT. The rearrangement joins TRBV6-2 or TRBV6-3 to TRBJ2-3; 12 bases are shared with TRBD2. This CDR3 has 16 residues. Germline trimming cut 5 bases from V and 4 bases from J; bases unmatched to any gene: 7. The germline gives CDR1 MNHEY, CDR2 SVGEGT.

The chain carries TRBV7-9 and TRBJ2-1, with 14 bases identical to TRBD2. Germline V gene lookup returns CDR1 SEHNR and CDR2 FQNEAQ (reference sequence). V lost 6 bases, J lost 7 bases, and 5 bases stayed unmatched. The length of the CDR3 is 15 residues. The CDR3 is CASRGTSGSWNEQFF. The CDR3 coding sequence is TGTGCCAGCAGAGGGACTAGCGGGAGTTGGAATGAGCAGTTCTTC. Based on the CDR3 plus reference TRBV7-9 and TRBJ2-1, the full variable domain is DTGVSQNPRHKITKRGQNVTFRCDPISEHNRLYWYRQTLGQGPEFLTYFQNEAQLEKSRLLSDRFSAERPKGSFSTLEIQRTEQGDSAMYLCASRGTSGSWNEQFFGPGTRLTVL.

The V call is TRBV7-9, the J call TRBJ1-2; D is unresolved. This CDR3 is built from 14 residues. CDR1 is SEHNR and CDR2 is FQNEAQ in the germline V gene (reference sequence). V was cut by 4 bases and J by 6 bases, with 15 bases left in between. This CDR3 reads CASSSPAGSDGYTF. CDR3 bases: TGTGCCAGCAGCTCGCCCGCGGGGAGCGATGGCTACACCTTC. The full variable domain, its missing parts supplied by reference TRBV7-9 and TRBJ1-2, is DTGVSQNPRHKITKRGQNVTFRCDPISEHNRLYWYRQTLGQGPEFLTYFQNEAQLEKSRLLSDRFSAERPKGSFSTLEIQRTEQGDSAMYLCASSSPAGSDGYTFGSGTRLTVV.

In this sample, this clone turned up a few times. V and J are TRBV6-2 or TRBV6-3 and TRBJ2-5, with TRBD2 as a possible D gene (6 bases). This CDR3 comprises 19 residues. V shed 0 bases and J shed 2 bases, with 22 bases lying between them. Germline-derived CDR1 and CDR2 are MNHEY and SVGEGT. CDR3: CASSYSRGSRAAGQETQYF. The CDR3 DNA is TGTGCCAGCAGTTACTCGAGGGGTAGCCGGGCCGCGGGGCAAGAGACCCAGTACTTC.

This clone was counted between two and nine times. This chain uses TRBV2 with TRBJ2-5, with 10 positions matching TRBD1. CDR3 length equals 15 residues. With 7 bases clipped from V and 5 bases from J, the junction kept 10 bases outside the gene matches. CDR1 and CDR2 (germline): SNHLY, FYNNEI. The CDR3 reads CASTVMTGGGETQYF. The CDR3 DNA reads TGTGCCAGCACCGTAATGACAGGGGGCGGGGAGACCCAGTACTTC. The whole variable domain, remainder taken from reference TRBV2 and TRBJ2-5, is EPEVTQTPSHQVTQMGQEVILRCVPISNHLYFYWYRQILGQKVEFLVSFYNNEISEKSEIFDDQFSVERPDGSNFTLKIRSTKLEDSAMYFCASTVMTGGGETQYFGPGTRLLVL.

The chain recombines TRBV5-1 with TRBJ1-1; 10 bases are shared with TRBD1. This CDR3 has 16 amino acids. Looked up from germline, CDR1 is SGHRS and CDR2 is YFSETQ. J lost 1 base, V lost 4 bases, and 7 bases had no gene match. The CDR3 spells CASSVTGGRPNTEAFF. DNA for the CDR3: TGCGCCAGCAGCGTGACAGGGGGCCGGCCGAACACTGAAGCTTTCTTT.

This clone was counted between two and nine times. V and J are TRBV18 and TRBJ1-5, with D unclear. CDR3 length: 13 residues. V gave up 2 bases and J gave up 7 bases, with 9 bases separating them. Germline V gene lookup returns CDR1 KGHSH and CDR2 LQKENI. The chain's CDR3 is CASSPGVLQPQHF. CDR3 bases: TGTGCCAGCTCACCAGGAGTTTTGCAGCCCCAGCATTTT.

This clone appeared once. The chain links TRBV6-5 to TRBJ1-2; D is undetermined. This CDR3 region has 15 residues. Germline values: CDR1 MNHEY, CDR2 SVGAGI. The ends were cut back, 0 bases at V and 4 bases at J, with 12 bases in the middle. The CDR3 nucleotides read TGTGCCAGCAGTTACTCCCGGCAGGAGGGCTATGGCTACACCTTC. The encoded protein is CASSYSRQEGYGYTF.

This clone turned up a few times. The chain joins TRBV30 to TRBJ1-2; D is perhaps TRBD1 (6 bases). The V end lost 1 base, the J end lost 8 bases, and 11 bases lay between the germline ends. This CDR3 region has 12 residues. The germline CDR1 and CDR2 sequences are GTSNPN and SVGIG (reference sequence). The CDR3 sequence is CAWSEGVGGYTF. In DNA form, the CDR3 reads TGTGCCTGGAGTGAGGGGGTCGGGGGCTACACCTTC.